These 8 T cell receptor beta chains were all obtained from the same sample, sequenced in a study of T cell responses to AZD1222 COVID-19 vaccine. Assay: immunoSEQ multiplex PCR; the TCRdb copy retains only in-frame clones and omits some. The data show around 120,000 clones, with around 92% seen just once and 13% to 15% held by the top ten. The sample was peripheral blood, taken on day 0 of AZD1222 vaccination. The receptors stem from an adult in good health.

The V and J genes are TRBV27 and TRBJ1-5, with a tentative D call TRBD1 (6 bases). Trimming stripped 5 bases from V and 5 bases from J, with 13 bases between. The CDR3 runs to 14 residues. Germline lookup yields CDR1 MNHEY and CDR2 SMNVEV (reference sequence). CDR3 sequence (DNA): TGTGCCAGCAGTATAAGGACAGTGGATCAGCCCCAGCATTTT. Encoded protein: CASSIRTVDQPQHF.

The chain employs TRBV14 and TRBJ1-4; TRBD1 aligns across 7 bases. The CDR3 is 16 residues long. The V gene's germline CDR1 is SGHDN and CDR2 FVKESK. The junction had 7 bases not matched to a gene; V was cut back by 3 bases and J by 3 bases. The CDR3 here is CASSQAWQGANEKLFF. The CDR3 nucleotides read TGTGCCAGCAGCCAGGCTTGGCAGGGGGCTAATGAAAAACTGTTTTTT. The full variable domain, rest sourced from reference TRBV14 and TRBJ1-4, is EAGVTQFPSHSVIEKGQTVTLRCDPISGHDNLYWYRRVMGKEIKFLLHFVKESKQDESGMPNNRFLAERTGGTYSTLKVQPAELEDSGVYFCASSQAWQGANEKLFFGSGTQLSVL.

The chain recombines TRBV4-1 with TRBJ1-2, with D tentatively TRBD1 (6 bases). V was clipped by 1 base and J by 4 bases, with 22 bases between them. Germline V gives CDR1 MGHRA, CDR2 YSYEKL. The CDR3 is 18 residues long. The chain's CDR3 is CASSQGGQSSLLGYGYTF. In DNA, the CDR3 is TGCGCCAGCAGCCAAGGTGGACAGTCCTCTTTGCTAGGCTATGGCTACACCTTC.

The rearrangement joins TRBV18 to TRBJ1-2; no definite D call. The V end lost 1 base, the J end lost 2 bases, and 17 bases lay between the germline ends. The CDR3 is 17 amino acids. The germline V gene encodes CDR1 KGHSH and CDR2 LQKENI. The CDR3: CASSPLEQTMGNYGYTF. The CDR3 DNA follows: TGTGCCAGCTCACCACTGGAACAGACGATGGGGAACTATGGCTACACCTTC. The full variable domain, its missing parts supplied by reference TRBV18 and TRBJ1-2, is NAGVMQNPRHLVRRRGQEARLRCSPMKGHSHVYWYRQLPEEGLKFMVYLQKENIIDESGMPKERFSAEFPKEGPSILRIQQVVRGDSAAYFCASSPLEQTMGNYGYTFGSGTRLTVV.

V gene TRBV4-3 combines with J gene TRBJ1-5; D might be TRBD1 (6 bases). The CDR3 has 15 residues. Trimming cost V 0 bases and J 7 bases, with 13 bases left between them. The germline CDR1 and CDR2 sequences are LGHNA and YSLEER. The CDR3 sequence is CASSQDTGLGQPQHF. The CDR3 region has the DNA TGCGCCAGCAGCCAAGACACAGGGTTAGGACAGCCCCAGCATTTT.

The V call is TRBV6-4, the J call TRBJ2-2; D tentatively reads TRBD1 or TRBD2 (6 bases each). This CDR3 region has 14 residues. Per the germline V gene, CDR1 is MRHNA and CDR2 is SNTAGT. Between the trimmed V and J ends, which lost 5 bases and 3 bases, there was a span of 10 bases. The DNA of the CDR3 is TGTGCCAGCAGTCCGGGGGCGGACACCGGGGAGCTGTTTTTT. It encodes CASSPGADTGELFF.

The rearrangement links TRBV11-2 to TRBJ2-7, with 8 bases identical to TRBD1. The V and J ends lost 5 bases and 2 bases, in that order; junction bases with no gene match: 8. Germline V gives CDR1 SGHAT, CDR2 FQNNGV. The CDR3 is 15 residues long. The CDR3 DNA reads TGTGCCAGCAGCGAGCCTCAGACAGGGGCCTACGAGCAGTACTTC. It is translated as CASSEPQTGAYEQYF.

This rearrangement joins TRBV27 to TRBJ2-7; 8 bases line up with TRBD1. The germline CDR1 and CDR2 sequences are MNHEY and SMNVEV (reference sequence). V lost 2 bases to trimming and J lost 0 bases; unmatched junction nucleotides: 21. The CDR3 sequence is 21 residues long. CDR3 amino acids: CASSLPKSGGPSKTSSYEQYF. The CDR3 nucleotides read TGTGCCAGCAGTTTACCCAAATCAGGGGGCCCCTCCAAAACAAGCTCCTACGAGCAGTACTTC.